The T cell receptor beta chain described here comes from a study of identical twins. Study results and caveats: There was an excess of low generation probability in the out-of-frame alpha sequences that twins shared.

Only healthy Caucasians were included as donors. V was pared by 3 bases and J by 1 base, with 5 bases of the junction left unmatched. Germline V gene lookup returns CDR1 DFQATT and CDR2 SNEGSKA (reference sequence). This CDR3 is 15 amino acids long. TCRdb reprocessed the 5' RACE reads with MiXCR, giving one entry per CDR3 protein. The table lists about 530,000 distinct CDR3 sequences, around 15% of them singletons. This clonotype came up a few times. Its target is not known. This same sample was also taken into another study, of yellow fever vaccine responses in identical twins.

The V call is TRBV20-1, the J call TRBJ2-1, with TRBD2 matching 8 bases. The TCR was taken from a woman aged 18-29 years in good health. The sample comprised CD4+ T cells sorted from blood. CDR3 amino acids: CSASRAGGSYNEQFF. The CDR3 DNA follows: TGCAGTGCTAGTAGGGCGGGAGGTTCCTACAATGAGCAGTTCTTC.